The TCR beta chain described here comes from a study of T cell responses to AZD1222 COVID-19 vaccine. Study-level findings and limits: Donors were mostly white British, more females; clonal diversity possibly underestimated. The study reported that nearly half of spike-specific TCRs target unmutated variant regions. CD4 TCRs linked to vaccination spanned spike, dominating at 160-218 and 743-854. Two doses of AZD1222 preceded a rise in Spike-specific TCR breadth and depth.

Germline CDR1 LGHDT, CDR2 YNNKEL (reference sequence). V dropped 3 bases and J dropped 1; count of bases not matched to a gene: 7. The CDR3 is 17 amino acids. Points on this clone: Its antigen remains unidentified.

Produced via immunoSEQ multiplex PCR; TCRdb's table is partial and in-frame only. The sample holds some 200,000 clones, around 94% seen once. V is TRBV3-1 (or the pseudogene TRBV3-2) and J is TRBJ1-5, with 9 bases that match TRBD1. The sequencing used peripheral blood, collected 28 days after the second dose of the MenACWY control vaccine. The sequence came from an adult who received the MenACWY meningococcal vaccine as a control. The CDR3 bases are TGTGCCAGCAGCCATGGGCAAGGGACAGGGAGCAATCAGCCCCAGCATTTT. Translated: CASSHGQGTGSNQPQHF.